This record looks at one T cell receptor (beta chain) sequence and its context. The CDR3 runs 14 residues. CDR1 SGHKS and CDR2 YYEKEE come from the germline V gene (reference sequence). V was clipped by 0 bases and J by 2 bases, with 8 bases between them. This table comes from immunoSEQ multiplex PCR, and its TCRdb copy is limited to in-frame clones, with some not included. The table records 120,000 to 150,000 clones, approximately 84% of them present only once. This sample was taken from a study of blood T cell repertoires in COVID-19. The receptor's source is a woman aged 45-59 years with acute COVID-19. Sequencing used PBMCs or T cells enriched from blood (not recorded which). The chain combines TRBV5-5 with TRBJ1-2; perhaps TRBD1 as D (6 bases). CDR3 protein: CASSLDRVNYGYTF. CDR3 coding DNA: TGTGCCAGCAGCTTGGACAGGGTGAACTATGGCTACACCTTC.